This T cell receptor (beta chain) comes out of a study of T cell responses to AZD1222 COVID-19 vaccine. Study in general: Investigators merged groups given second doses at roughly 4 or roughly 12 weeks.

About this clone: The antigen is not known.

The data were produced by immunoSEQ multiplex PCR, yet TCRdb's version contains in-frame clones alone and is incomplete. The sample has about 70,000 clones, roughly 85% seen once. With 1 base clipped from V and 4 bases from J, the junction kept 6 bases outside the gene matches. This CDR3 is built from 16 residues. The V gene's germline CDR1 is SGHAT and CDR2 FQNNGV. General study results and limits: Across the whole spike, CD4 TCRs peaked at regions 160-218 and 743-854. The study reported that nearly half of spike-specific TCRs target unmutated variant regions.

The receptor was isolated from an adult in good health. The chain joins TRBV11-2 to TRBJ1-1; 10 bases align to TRBD1. The sequences come from peripheral blood, collected on day 0 of AZD1222 vaccination. The CDR3 DNA is TGTGCCAGCAGCTTAGTCGCCGGGACAGGGGCCACTGAAGCTTTCTTT. It specifies CASSLVAGTGATEAFF.